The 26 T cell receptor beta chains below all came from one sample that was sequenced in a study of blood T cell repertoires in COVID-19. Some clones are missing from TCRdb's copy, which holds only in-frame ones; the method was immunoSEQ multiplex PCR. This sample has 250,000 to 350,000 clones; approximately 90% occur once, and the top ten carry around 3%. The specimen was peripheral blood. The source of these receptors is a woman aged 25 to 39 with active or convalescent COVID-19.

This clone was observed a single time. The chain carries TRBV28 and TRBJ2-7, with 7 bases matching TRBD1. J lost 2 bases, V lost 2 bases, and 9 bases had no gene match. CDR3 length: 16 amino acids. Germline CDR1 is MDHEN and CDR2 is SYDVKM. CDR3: CASSLRGTGVTYEQYF. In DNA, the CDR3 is TGTGCCAGCAGTTTACGTGGCACAGGGGTTACCTACGAGCAGTACTTC. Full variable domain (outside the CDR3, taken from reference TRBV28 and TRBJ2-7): DVKVTQSSRYLVKRTGEKVFLECVQDMDHENMFWYRQDPGLGLRLIYFSYDVKMKEKGDIPEGYSVSREKKERFSLILESASTNQTSMYLCASSLRGTGVTYEQYFGPGTRLTVT.

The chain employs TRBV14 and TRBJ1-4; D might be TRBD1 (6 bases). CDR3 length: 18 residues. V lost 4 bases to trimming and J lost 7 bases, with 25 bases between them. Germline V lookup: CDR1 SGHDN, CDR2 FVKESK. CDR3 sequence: CASSPRGGSRALGEKLFF. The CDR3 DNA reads TGTGCCAGCAGCCCGCGAGGGGGTTCGAGGGCATTAGGTGAAAAACTGTTTTTT.

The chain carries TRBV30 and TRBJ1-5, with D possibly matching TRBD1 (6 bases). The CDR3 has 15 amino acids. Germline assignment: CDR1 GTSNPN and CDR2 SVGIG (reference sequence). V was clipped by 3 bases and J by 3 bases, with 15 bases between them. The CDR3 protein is CAWRTAGVYNQPQHF. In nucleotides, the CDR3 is TGTGCCTGGAGAACGGCAGGGGTGTACAATCAGCCCCAGCATTTT.

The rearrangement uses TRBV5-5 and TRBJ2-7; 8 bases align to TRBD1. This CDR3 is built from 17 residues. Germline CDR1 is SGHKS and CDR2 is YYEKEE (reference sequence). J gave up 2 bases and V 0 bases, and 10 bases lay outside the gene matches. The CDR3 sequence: CASSLGGTGPYPYEQYF. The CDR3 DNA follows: TGTGCCAGCAGCTTGGGGGGGACAGGACCATACCCCTACGAGCAGTACTTC.

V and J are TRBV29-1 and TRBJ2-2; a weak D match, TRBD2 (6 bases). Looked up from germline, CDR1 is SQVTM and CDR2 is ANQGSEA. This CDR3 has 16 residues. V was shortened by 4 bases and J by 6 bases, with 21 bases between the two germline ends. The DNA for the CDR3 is TGCAGCGTTGGGCAGGCCCCGGGGGTATCCCCCGGGGAGCTGTTTTTT. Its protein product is CSVGQAPGVSPGELFF.

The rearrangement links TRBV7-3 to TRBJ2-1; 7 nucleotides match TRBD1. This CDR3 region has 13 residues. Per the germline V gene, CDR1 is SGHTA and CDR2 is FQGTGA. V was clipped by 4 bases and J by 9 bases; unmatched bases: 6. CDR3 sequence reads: CASSSYRDSEQFF. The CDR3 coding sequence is TGTGCCAGCAGCTCCTACAGGGACAGTGAGCAGTTCTTC.

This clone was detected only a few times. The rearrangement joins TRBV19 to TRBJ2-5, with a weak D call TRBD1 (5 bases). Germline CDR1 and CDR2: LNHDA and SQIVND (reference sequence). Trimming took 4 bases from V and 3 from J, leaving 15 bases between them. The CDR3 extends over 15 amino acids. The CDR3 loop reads CASSRSGNGEETQYF. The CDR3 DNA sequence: TGTGCCAGTAGTAGATCAGGGAACGGAGAAGAGACCCAGTACTTC.

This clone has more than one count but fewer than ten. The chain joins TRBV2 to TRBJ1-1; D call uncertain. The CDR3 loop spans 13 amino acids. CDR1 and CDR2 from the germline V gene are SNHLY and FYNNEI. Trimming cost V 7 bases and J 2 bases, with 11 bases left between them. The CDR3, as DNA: TGTGCCAGCAAAATACAGATAAACACTGAAGCTTTCTTT. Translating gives CASKIQINTEAFF.

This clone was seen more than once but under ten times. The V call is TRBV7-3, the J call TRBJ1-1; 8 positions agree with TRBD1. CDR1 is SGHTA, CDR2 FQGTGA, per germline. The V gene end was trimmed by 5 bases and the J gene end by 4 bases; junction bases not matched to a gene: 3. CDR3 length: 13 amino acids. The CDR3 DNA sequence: TGTGCCAGCAGCCTGGACAGGGTCACTGAAGCTTTCTTT. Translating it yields CASSLDRVTEAFF.

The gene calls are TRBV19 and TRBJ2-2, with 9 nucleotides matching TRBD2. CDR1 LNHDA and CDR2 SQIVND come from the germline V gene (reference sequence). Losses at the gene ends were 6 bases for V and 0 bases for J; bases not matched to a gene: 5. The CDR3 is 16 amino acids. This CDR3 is CASSYGGGANTGELFF. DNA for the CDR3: TGTGCCAGTAGCTACGGCGGGGGGGCGAACACCGGGGAGCTGTTTTTT. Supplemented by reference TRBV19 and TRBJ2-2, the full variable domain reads DGGITQSPKYLFRKEGQNVTLSCEQNLNHDAMYWYRQDPGQGLRLIYYSQIVNDFQKGDIAEGYSVSREKKESFPLTVTSAQKNPTAFYLCASSYGGGANTGELFFGEGSRLTVL.

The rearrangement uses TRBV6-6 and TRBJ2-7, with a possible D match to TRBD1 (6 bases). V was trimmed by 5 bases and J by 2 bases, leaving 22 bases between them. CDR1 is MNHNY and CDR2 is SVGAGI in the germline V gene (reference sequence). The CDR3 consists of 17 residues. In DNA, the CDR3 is TGTGCCAGCAGTCCCGGGGCAACCTTGGCAGGGGCCTACGAGCAGTACTTC. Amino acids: CASSPGATLAGAYEQYF.

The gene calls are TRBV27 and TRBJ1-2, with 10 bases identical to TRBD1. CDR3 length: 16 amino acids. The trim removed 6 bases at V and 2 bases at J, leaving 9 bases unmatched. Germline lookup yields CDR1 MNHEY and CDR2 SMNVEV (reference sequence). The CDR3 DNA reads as TGTGCCAGCAGGTCGGGACAGGGGTTAGTCAACTATGGCTACACCTTC. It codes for CASRSGQGLVNYGYTF.

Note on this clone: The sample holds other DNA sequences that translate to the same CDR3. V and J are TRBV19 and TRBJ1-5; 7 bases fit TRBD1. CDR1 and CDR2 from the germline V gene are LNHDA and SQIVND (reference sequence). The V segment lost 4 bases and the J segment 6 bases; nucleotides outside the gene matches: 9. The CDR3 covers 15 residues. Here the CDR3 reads CASSKQGYGGQPQHF. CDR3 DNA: TGTGCCAGTAGTAAACAGGGGTATGGGGGTCAGCCCCAGCATTTT. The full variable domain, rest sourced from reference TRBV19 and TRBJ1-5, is DGGITQSPKYLFRKEGQNVTLSCEQNLNHDAMYWYRQDPGQGLRLIYYSQIVNDFQKGDIAEGYSVSREKKESFPLTVTSAQKNPTAFYLCASSKQGYGGQPQHFGDGTRLSIL.

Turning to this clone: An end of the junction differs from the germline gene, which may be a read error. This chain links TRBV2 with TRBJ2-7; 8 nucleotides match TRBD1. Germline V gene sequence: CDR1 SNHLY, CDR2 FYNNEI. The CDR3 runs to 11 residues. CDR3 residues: CASSYPGQATF. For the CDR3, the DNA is TGTGCCAGCAGTTACCCGGGACAGGCTACATTC.

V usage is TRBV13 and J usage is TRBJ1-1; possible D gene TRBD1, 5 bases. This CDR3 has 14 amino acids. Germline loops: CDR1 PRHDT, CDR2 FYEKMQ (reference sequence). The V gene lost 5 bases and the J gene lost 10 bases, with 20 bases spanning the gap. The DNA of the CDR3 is TGTGCCAGCAGCCGGGCCTTGGTGACAGACACAGCTTTCTTT. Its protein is CASSRALVTDTAFF.

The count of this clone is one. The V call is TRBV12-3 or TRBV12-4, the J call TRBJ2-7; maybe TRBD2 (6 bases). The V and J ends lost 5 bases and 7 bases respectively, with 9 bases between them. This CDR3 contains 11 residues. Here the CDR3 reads CASSGGFEQYF. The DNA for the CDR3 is TGTGCCAGCAGTGGGGGGTTTGAGCAGTACTTC.

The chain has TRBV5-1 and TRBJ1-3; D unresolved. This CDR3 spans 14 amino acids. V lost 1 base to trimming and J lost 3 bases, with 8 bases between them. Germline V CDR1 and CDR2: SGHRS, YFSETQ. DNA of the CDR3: TGCGCCAGCAGCTTGAATGGAGGTGGAAACACCATATATTTT. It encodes CASSLNGGGNTIYF.

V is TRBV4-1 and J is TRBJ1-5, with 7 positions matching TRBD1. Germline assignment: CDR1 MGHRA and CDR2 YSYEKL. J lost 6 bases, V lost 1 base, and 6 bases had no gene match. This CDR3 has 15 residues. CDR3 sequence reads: CASSQAGQVVQPQHF. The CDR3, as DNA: TGCGCCAGCAGCCAAGCCGGACAGGTCGTTCAGCCCCAGCATTTT.

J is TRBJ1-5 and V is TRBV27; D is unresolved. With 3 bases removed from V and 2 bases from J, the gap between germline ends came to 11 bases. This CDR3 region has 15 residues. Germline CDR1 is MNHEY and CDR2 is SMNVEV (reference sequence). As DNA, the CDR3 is TGTGCCAGCAGTTTTGTGGGCCTCGGCAATCAGCCCCAGCATTTT. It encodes CASSFVGLGNQPQHF.

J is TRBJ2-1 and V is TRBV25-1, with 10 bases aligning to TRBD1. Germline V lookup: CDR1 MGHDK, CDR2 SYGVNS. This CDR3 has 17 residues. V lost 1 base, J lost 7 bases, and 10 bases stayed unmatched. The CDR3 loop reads CASSELPGQGRRNEQFF. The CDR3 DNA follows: TGTGCCAGCAGTGAATTACCGGGACAGGGGCGGAGAAATGAGCAGTTCTTC.

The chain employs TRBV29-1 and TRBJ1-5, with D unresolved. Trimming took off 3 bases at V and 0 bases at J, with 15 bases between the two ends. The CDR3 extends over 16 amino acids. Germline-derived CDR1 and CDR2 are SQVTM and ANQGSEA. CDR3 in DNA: TGCAGCGTTGAGGGCGGGCAGAACCATAGCAATCAGCCCCAGCATTTT. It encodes CSVEGGQNHSNQPQHF.

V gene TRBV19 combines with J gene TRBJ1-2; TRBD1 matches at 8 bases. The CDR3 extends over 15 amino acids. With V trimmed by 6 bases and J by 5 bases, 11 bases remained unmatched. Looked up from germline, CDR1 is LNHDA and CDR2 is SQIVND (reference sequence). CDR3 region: CASSTATGGGYGYTF. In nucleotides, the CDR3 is TGTGCCAGTAGCACAGCAACAGGGGGAGGATATGGCTACACCTTC.

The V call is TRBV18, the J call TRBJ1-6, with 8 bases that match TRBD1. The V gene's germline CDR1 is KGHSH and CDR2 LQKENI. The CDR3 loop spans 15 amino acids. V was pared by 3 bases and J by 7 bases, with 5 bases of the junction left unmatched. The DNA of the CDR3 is TGTGCCAGCTCACCCGAACGGACAGGGAATTCACCCCTCCACTTT. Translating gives CASSPERTGNSPLHF.

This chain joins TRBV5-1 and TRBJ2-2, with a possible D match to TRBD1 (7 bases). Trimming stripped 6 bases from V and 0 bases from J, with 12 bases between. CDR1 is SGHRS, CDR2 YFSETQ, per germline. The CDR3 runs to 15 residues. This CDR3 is CASNAGGTNTGELFF. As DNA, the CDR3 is TGCGCCAGCAACGCAGGGGGGACGAACACCGGGGAGCTGTTTTTT. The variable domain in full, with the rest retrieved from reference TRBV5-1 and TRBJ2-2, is KAGVTQTPRYLIKTRGQQVTLSCSPISGHRSVSWYQQTPGQGLQFLFEYFSETQRNKGNFPGRFSGRQFSNSRSEMNVSTLELGDSALYLCASNAGGTNTGELFFGEGSRLTVL.

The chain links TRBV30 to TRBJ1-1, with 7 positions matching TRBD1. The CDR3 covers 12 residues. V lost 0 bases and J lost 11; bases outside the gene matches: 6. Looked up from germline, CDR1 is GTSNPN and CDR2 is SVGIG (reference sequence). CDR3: CAWSVPGQTAFF. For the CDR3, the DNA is TGTGCCTGGAGTGTACCGGGACAGACGGCTTTCTTT.

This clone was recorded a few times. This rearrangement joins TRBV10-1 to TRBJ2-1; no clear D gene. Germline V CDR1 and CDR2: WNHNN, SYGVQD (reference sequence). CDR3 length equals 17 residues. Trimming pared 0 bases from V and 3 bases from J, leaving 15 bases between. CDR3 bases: TGCGCCAGCAGTGAGTCGATCCAGGAAACGAACTACAATGAGCAGTTCTTC. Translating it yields CASSESIQETNYNEQFF.